The rows below give T cell receptor beta chains drawn from one sample of a study of OX40 agonist ivuxolimab in advanced cancers. Sequencing was performed with immunoSEQ multiplex PCR; in TCRdb, only in-frame clones are kept and a portion is missing. The sample includes some 11,000 clones, approximately 86% of them seen just once. The sample here was CD4+ or CD8+ T cells sorted from blood, taken in a trial of the OX40 agonist ivuxolimab. These receptors were obtained from an adult with an advanced solid tumor such as melanoma, head and neck, liver or kidney cancer. CDR3s include the opening cysteine and the closing phenylalanine or tryptophan. Each record gives: J gene, CDR3 length, V gene, clone size, D gene, CDR3 DNA, CDR3 protein. The D gene is left open where the match is weak. Expanded clones are given a class, and other clones once, few, many or no size at all.

TRBJ2-3,14,TRBV28,-,-,TGTGCCAGCAGTTTTCTTAGCGGCACAGATACGCAGTATTTT,CASSFLSGTDTQYF
TRBJ2-3,17,TRBV6-1,once,TRBD2,TGTGCCAGCAGTGAATCGGGGGGGGGAAGCGGGACAGATACGCAGTATTTT,CASSESGGGSGTDTQYF
TRBJ1-2,10,TRBV9,-,-,TGTGCCAGCGAGGGGAATGGCTACACCTTC,CASEGNGYTF
TRBJ1-2,12,TRBV28,-,-,TGTGCCAGCAGTTTGAATGGGGTGCGCTACACCTTC,CASSLNGVRYTF
TRBJ1-2,13,TRBV27,-,-,TGTGCCAGCAGTTGGACCGCGAACTATGGCTACACCTTC,CASSWTANYGYTF
TRBJ2-1,15,TRBV5-8,-,-,TGTGCCAGCAGCTTGGAAGGTAACAACTACAATGAGCAGTTCTTC,CASSLEGNNYNEQFF
TRBJ1-2,15,TRBV6-1,-,-,TGTGCCAGCAGTGAAGGTCAGGCAGGGTCATATGGCTACACCTTC,CASSEGQAGSYGYTF
TRBJ2-7,15,TRBV6-1,-,TRBD1,TGTGCCAGCAGTGATGGGACAGGGGGCGATTACGAGCAGTACTTC,CASSDGTGGDYEQYF
TRBJ1-5,15,TRBV19,once,TRBD1,TGTGCCAGTAGTATAGTGGGAACAGGGGTGCAGCCCCAGCATTTT,CASSIVGTGVQPQHF
TRBJ1-5,14,TRBV11-2,once,TRBD1,TGTGCCAGCAGCTCCGCAGGGGGCCGGCAGCCCCAGCATTTT,CASSSAGGRQPQHF
TRBJ2-7,13,TRBV7-9,-,TRBD1,TGTGCCAGCGGGGCCAGGGGGCAAGGCGAGCAGTACTTC,CASGARGQGEQYF
TRBJ2-2,14,TRBV10-2,-,-,TGCGCCAGCAGTGAGTCAAGAGGGGTCGGGGAGCTGTTTTTT,CASSESRGVGELFF
TRBJ2-7,13,TRBV6-5,-,TRBD2,TGTGCCAGCAGTTACGGCCTAGCGGGCGAGCAGTACTTC,CASSYGLAGEQYF
TRBJ2-1,14,TRBV30,-,TRBD2,TGTGCCTGGAGCGACGGAGCGGGACCCGATGAGCAGTTCTTC,CAWSDGAGPDEQFF
TRBJ2-1,15,TRBV30,-,-,TGTGCCTGGAGTGTATATAGCGGCGGCTACAATGAGCAGTTCTTC,CAWSVYSGGYNEQFF
TRBJ2-7,15,TRBV7-9,-,-,TGTGCCAGCAGCTTGTTGTCTCCTACGCACTACGAGCAGTACTTC,CASSLLSPTHYEQYF
TRBJ2-1,12,TRBV9,-,TRBD2,TGTGCCAGCAGCGGGGAGGGGAATGAGCAGTTCTTC,CASSGEGNEQFF
TRBJ2-1,16,TRBV28,-,-,TGTGCCAGCAGTCCCGTAAGGGGGGGATCCTACAATGAGCAGTTCTTC,CASSPVRGGSYNEQFF
TRBJ1-4,16,TRBV14,-,-,TGTGCCAGCAGCCAAGGGCCGATTGCAACTAATGAAAAACTGTTTTTT,CASSQGPIATNEKLFF
TRBJ2-2,16,TRBV7-6,-,-,TGTGCCAGCAGCTCTCCACAGGGAGTGAACACCGGGGAGCTGTTTTTT,CASSSPQGVNTGELFF
TRBJ2-7,16,TRBV21-1,-,-,TGTGCCAGCAGCAAAAGGTCGGGGGGCTGTTGCTACGAGCAGTACTTC,CASSKRSGGCCYEQYF
TRBJ2-3,22,TRBV28,-,-,TGTGCCAGCAGTTTAAGCTTTGGGGGGGGCTACCGAGACAGTCTTAGCACAGATACGCAGTATTTT,CASSLSFGGGYRDSLSTDTQYF
TRBJ2-5,15,TRBV4-1,-,-,TGCGCCAGCAGCCAGGTTATTCTCTCCGGTGAGACCCAGTACTTC,CASSQVILSGETQYF
TRBJ2-2,16,TRBV7-9,-,-,TGTGCCAGCAGCTTTCCCGGAGAAGATGGCACCGGGGAGCTGTTTTTT,CASSFPGEDGTGELFF
TRBJ2-3,15,TRBV27,-,TRBD2,TGTGCCAGCAGTTTATTTGCGGGAGGGACAGATACGCAGTATTTT,CASSLFAGGTDTQYF
TRBJ2-3,19,TRBV28,-,TRBD2,TGTGCCAGCAGATACTCTGGGACTAGCGGGAAATCTAGCACAGATACGCAGTATTTT,CASRYSGTSGKSSTDTQYF
TRBJ2-7,14,TRBV5-4,-,-,TGTGCCAGCAGCTTGATGCAGAGCTCCTACGAGCAGTACTTC,CASSLMQSSYEQYF
TRBJ1-1,16,TRBV30,-,-,TGTGCCTGGATCTTTTTTGGACAACCTTCTAACACTGAAGCTTTCTTT,CAWIFFGQPSNTEAFF
TRBJ2-4,17,TRBV16,-,TRBD1,TGTGCCAGCAGCCAATCGTCTACAGGGGGCACCAAAAACATTCAGTACTTC,CASSQSSTGGTKNIQYF
TRBJ2-1,15,TRBV27,-,TRBD2,TGTGCCAGCAGTTTATTGGGGACTAGCTACGATGAGCAGTTCTTC,CASSLLGTSYDEQFF
TRBJ2-7,14,TRBV18,-,-,TGTGCCAGCTCACCGACAGCATCATCCTACGAGCAGTACTTC,CASSPTASSYEQYF
TRBJ2-2,16,TRBV6-4,-,TRBD2,TGTGCCAGCAGTGACGATCCAGCGGGAGGGACCGGGGAGCTGTTTTTT,CASSDDPAGGTGELFF
TRBJ2-7,16,TRBV6-5,-,TRBD2,TGTGCCAGCAGTTACTCGCTAGCGGGAGGGGCCTACGAGCAGTACTTC,CASSYSLAGGAYEQYF
TRBJ2-1,16,TRBV27,-,-,TGTGCCAGCAGTTCGCCTCGTGTGGGCTCCTACAATGAGCAGTTCTTC,CASSSPRVGSYNEQFF
TRBJ1-5,16,TRBV28,-,-,TGTGCCAGCAGTTTCCCCGGACAGTATAGCAATCAGCCCCAGCATTTT,CASSFPGQYSNQPQHF
TRBJ2-7,14,TRBV19,-,-,TGTGCCAGTAGTGAGACGGCTGGGCCTTACGAGCAGTACTTC,CASSETAGPYEQYF
TRBJ1-4,13,TRBV5-4,-,-,TGTGCCAGCAGCGTGGACAGTAATGAAAAACTGTTTTTT,CASSVDSNEKLFF
TRBJ2-5,17,TRBV9,large,-,TGTGCCAGCAGCGTAGATCCCCACACCGGGTTGAAAGAGACCCAGTACTTC,CASSVDPHTGLKETQYF
TRBJ2-7,13,TRBV6-5,-,TRBD2,TGTGCCAGCAGTTACGGGGGGGATTACGAGCAGTACTTC,CASSYGGDYEQYF
TRBJ1-2,17,TRBV7-9,once,TRBD1,TGTGCCAGCAGCTTTCTAAATTTGGACAGGCCTTCGGGCGGCTACACCTTC,CASSFLNLDRPSGGYTF
TRBJ2-7,16,TRBV5-1,large,TRBD1,TGCGCCAGCAGCTTGGACGGACAGGTGATCTCCTACGAGCAGTACTTC,CASSLDGQVISYEQYF
TRBJ1-5,15,TRBV19,-,-,TGTGCCAGTAGGTCATACAGAGGCCCTAATCAGCCCCAGCATTTT,CASRSYRGPNQPQHF
TRBJ2-2,16,TRBV6-5,-,TRBD2,TGTGCCAGCAGTTACTCGACTAGCGGGGCCCCCGGGGAGCTGTTTTTT,CASSYSTSGAPGELFF
TRBJ2-1,16,TRBV28,-,-,TGTGCCAGCAGTTCGCTTGGGTTTTCCTCCTACAATGAGCAGTTCTTC,CASSSLGFSSYNEQFF
TRBJ2-1,16,TRBV11-3,once,-,TGTGCCAGCAGCTTAGGGGGAGGAGGCCCCCACAATGAGCAGTTCTTC,CASSLGGGGPHNEQFF
TRBJ2-7,19,TRBV7-9,-,TRBD2,TGTGCCAGCAGTTTCACGGGACTAGCGGGAGACGTGGGATCCTACGAGCAGTACTTC,CASSFTGLAGDVGSYEQYF
TRBJ2-2,14,TRBV7-2,-,-,TGTGCCAGCAGCTTCCTAGCGAACACCGGGGAGCTGTTTTTT,CASSFLANTGELFF
TRBJ1-1,12,TRBV5-1,-,-,TGCGCCAGCAGCCAGGGGAACACTGAAGCTTTCTTT,CASSQGNTEAFF
TRBJ1-1,12,TRBV30,few,-,TGTGCCTGGAGTGAGGGGTACACTGAAGCTTTCTTT,CAWSEGYTEAFF
TRBJ2-7,13,TRBV4-1,-,-,TGCGCCAGCAGTCTACTAGGGGACCACGAGCAGTACTTC,CASSLLGDHEQYF
TRBJ2-2,15,TRBV7-8,-,-,TGTGCCAGCAGCTTAGGGGGCGGGAACACCGGGGAGCTGTTTTTT,CASSLGGGNTGELFF
TRBJ1-5,14,TRBV28,-,TRBD1,TGTGCCAGCAGTACGACAGGGGAGACTCAGCCCCAGCATTTT,CASSTTGETQPQHF
TRBJ2-1,13,TRBV5-1,large,-,TGCGCCAGCAGCTTGGTGTGGGGCAATGAGCAGTTCTTC,CASSLVWGNEQFF
TRBJ2-7,13,TRBV11-3,once,-,TGTGCCAGCACGGGAGATGTGTCCTACGAGCAGTACTTC,CASTGDVSYEQYF